This T cell receptor beta chain was sequenced for a study of STAT3 mutations in large granular lymphocyte leukemia. Overall study results and limits: Differing intervals and regimens complicate linking therapy response to clone burden. Every T-cell large granular lymphocyte leukemia patient had at least one immunodominant TCR beta clonotype.

TCRbeta libraries averaged about 44,000 productive templates per sample. Assay used: immunoSEQ multiplex PCR; TCRdb lists only in-frame clones, some missing. The repertoire holds around 8,500 clones, with about 89% as singletons. Comment on this clone: Antigen specificity is unknown.

V was cut by 1 base and J by 7 bases, with 7 bases left in between. Germline V lookup: CDR1 LGHNA, CDR2 YNFKEQ. The CDR3 is made up of 13 amino acids. The sequence was collected from a man older than 75 with T-cell large granular lymphocyte leukemia. Some clones in this sample may be carry-over from other donors' samples. The material sequenced was peripheral blood mononuclear cells. The V gene is TRBV4-2, the J gene TRBJ2-2; D remains ambiguous. The CDR3 DNA sequence: TGTGCCAGCAGCCAAGCCTCTCGCGGGGAGCTGTTTTTT. It yields the protein CASSQASRGELFF.